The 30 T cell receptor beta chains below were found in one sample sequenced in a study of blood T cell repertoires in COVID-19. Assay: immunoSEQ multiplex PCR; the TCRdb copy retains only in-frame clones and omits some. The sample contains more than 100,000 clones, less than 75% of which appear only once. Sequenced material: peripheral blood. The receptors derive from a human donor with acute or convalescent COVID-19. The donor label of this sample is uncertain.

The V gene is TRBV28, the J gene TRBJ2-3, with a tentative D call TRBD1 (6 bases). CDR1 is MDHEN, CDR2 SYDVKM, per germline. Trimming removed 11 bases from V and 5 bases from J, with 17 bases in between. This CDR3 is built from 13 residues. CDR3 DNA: TGTGCCGGTCAAGGGGGTTTGGGAGATACGCAGTATTTT. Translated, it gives CAGQGGLGDTQYF. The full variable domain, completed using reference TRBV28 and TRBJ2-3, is DVKVTQSSRYLVKRTGEKVFLECVQDMDHENMFWYRQDPGLGLRLIYFSYDVKMKEKGDIPEGYSVSREKKERFSLILESASTNQTSMYLCAGQGGLGDTQYFGPGTRLTVL.

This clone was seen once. CDR3 region: CASSPGGRGYGYTF. CDR3 nucleotides: TGTGCCAGCTCACCAGGAGGGAGGGGCTATGGCTACACCTTC. This sequence joins TRBV18 and TRBJ1-2; D possibly corresponds to TRBD1 (5 bases). The CDR3 spans 14 residues. CDR1 KGHSH and CDR2 LQKENI come from the germline V gene. Trimming removed 2 bases at V and 4 bases at J, with 11 bases between.

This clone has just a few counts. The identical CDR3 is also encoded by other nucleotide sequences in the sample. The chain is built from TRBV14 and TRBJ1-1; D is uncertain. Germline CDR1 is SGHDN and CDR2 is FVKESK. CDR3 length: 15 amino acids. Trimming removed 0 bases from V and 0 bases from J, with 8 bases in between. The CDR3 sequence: CASSQDSGLNTEAFF. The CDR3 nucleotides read TGTGCCAGCAGCCAAGATTCGGGTCTGAACACTGAAGCTTTCTTT.

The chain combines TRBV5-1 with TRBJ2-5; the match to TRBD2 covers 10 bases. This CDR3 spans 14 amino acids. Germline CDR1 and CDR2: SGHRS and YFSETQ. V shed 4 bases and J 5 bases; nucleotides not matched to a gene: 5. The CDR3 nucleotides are TGCGCCAGCAGCGGGGGACTAGCGATGGAGACCCAGTACTTC. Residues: CASSGGLAMETQYF.

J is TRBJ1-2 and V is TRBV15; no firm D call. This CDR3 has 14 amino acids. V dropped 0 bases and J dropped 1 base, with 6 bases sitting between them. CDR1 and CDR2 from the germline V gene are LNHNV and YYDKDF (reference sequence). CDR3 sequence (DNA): TGTGCCACCAGCAGAGAGAACATTAACTATGGCTACACCTTC. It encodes CATSRENINYGYTF.

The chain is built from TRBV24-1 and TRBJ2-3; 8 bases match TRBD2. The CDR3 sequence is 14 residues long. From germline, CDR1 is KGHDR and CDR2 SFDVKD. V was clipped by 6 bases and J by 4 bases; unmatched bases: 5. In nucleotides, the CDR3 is TGTGCCACCAGTAAGACGGGGGGGTCAGATACGCAGTATTTT. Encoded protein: CATSKTGGSDTQYF.

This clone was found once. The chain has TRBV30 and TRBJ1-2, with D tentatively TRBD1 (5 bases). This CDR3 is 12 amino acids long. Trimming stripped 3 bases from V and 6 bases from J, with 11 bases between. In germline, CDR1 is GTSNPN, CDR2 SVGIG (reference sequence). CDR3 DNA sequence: TGTGCCTGGAGACAAATGACAGATGGCTACACCTTC. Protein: CAWRQMTDGYTF.

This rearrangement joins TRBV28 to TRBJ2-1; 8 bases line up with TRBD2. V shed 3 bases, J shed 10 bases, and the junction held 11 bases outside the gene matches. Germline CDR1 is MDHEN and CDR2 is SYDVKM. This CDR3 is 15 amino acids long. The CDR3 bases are TGTGCCAGCAGTTTTAGCGGGGTCGCCGGGGCCGAGCAGTTCTTC. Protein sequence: CASSFSGVAGAEQFF.

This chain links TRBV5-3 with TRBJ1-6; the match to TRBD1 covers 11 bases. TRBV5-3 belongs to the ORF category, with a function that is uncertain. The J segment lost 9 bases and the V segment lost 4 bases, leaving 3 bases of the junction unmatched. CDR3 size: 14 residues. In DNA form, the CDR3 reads TGTGCCAGAAGCCCGGGACAGGGGGGTTCACCCCTCCACTTT. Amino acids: CARSPGQGGSPLHF.

The CDR3 DNA reads TGTGCCAGCAGCTTCGCCTCGGTCGAGCAGTACTTC. As protein: CASSFASVEQYF. The gene calls are TRBV11-2 and TRBJ2-7, with D unresolved. Trimming stripped 3 bases from V and 6 bases from J, with 9 bases between. In germline, CDR1 is SGHAT, CDR2 FQNNGV. The CDR3 extends over 12 amino acids.

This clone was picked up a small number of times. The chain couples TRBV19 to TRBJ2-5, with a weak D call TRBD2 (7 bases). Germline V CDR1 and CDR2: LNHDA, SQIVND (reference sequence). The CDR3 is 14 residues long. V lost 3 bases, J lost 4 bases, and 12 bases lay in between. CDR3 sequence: CASSIGGAGETQYF. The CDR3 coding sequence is TGTGCCAGTAGTATTGGGGGGGCCGGAGAGACCCAGTACTTC.

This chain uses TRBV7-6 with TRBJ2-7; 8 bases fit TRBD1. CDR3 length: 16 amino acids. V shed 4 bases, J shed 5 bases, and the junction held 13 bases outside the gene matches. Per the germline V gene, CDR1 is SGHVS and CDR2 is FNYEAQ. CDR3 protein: CASSSGQGIFPDEQYV. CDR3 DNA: TGTGCCAGCAGCTCAGGACAGGGAATTTTCCCGGACGAGCAGTACGTC.

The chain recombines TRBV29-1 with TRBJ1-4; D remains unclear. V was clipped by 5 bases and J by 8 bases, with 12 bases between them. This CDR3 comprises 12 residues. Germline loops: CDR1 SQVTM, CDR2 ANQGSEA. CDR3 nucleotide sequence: TGCAGCGTTCGATCTACTTTCGAAAAACTGTTTTTT. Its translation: CSVRSTFEKLFF.

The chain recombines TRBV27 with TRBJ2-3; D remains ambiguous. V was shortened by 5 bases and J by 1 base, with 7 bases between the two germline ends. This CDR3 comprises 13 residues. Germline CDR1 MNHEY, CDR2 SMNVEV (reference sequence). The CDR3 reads CASSPYRTDTQYF. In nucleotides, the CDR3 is TGTGCCAGCAGTCCGTATCGCACAGATACGCAGTATTTT.

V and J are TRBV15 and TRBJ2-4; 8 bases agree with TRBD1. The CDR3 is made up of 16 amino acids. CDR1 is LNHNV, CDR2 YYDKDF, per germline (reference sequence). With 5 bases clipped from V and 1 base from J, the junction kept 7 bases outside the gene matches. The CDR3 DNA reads TGTGCCACCAGCTTACGGACAGGGTGGGCCAAAAACATTCAGTACTTC. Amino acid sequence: CATSLRTGWAKNIQYF.

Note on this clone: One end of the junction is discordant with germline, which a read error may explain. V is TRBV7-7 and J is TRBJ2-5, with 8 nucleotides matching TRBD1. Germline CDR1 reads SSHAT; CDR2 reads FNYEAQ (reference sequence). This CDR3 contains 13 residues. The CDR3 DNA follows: TGTGCTAGCAGCCCAGACAGGGGAGAGACCCAGTACTTC. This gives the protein CASSPDRGETQYF.

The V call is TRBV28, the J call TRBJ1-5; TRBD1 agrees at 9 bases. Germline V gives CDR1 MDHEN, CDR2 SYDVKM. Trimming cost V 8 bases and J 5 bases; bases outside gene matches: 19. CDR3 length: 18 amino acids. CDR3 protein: CASLSGTGSPRSYQPQHF. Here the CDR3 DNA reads TGTGCCAGCTTGTCCGGGACAGGGTCCCCAAGGTCCTATCAGCCCCAGCATTTT.

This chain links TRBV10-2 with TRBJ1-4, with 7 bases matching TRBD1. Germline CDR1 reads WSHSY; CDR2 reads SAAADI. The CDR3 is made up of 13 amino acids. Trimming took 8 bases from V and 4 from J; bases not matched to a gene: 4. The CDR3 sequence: CASSGQINEKLFF. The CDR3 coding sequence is TGCGCCAGCTCGGGACAGATTAATGAAAAACTGTTTTTT.

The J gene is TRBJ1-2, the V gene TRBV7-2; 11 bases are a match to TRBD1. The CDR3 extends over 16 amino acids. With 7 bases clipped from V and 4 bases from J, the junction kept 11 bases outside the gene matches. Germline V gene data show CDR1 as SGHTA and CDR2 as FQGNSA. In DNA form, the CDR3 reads TGTGCCAGCACCCCCGGACAGGGGGCGCGAGTCTATGGCTACACCTTC. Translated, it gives CASTPGQGARVYGYTF.

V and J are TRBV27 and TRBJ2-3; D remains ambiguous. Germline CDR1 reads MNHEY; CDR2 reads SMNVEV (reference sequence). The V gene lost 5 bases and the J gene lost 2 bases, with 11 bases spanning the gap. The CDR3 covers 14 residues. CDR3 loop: CASSPQVATDTQYF. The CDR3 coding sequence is TGTGCCAGCAGTCCTCAGGTTGCCACAGATACGCAGTATTTT.

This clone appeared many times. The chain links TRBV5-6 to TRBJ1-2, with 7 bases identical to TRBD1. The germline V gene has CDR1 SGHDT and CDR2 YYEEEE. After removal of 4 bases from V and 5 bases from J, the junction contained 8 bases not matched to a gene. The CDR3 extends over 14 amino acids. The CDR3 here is CASSQRTGSYGYTF. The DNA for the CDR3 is TGTGCCAGCAGCCAACGGACAGGCTCTTATGGCTACACCTTC.

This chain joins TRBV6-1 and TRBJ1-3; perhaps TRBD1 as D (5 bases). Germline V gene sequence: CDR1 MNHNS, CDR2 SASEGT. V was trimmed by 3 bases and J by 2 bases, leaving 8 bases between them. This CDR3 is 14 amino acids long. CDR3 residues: CASSDGGTGNTIYF. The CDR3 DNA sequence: TGTGCCAGCAGTGACGGGGGAACTGGAAACACCATATATTTT.

CDR3 in DNA: TGTGCCAGCAGCTCTACAGGAATCCGGACAGATACGCAGTATTTT. It is translated as CASSSTGIRTDTQYF. This chain links TRBV7-3 with TRBJ2-3; weak D call: TRBD1 (5 bases). The germline CDR1 and CDR2 sequences are SGHTA and FQGTGA. V was shortened by 4 bases and J by 3 bases, with 14 bases between the two germline ends. The CDR3 loop spans 15 amino acids.

This CDR3 is CASAVGQDTQYF. Here the CDR3 DNA reads TGCGCCAGCGCCGTGGGGCAAGATACGCAGTATTTT. The chain couples TRBV5-1 to TRBJ2-3, with a weak D call TRBD1 (5 bases). Germline V gene sequence: CDR1 SGHRS, CDR2 YFSETQ. The CDR3 length is 12 residues. V was pared by 7 bases and J by 5 bases, with 11 bases between. The whole variable domain, filled in from reference TRBV5-1 and TRBJ2-3, reads KAGVTQTPRYLIKTRGQQVTLSCSPISGHRSVSWYQQTPGQGLQFLFEYFSETQRNKGNFPGRFSGRQFSNSRSEMNVSTLELGDSALYLCASAVGQDTQYFGPGTRLTVL.

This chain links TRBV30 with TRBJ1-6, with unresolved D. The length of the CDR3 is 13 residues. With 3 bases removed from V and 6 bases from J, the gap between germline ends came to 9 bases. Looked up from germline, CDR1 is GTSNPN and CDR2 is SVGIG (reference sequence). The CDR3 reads CAWRLQPNSPLHF. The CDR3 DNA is TGTGCCTGGAGGTTACAGCCTAATTCACCCCTCCACTTT.

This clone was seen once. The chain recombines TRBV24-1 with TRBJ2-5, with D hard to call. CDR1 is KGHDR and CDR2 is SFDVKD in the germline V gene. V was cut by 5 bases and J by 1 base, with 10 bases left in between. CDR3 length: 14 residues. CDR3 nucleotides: TGTGCCACCAGTGTGGGCAGATCCCAAGAGACCCAGTACTTC. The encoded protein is CATSVGRSQETQYF.

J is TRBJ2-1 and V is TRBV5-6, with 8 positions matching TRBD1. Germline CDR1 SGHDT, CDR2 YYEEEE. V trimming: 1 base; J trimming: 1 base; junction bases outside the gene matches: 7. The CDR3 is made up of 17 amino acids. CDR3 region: CASSLFLWDRSYNEQFF. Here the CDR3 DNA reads TGTGCCAGCAGCTTGTTCTTATGGGACAGGTCCTACAATGAGCAGTTCTTC.

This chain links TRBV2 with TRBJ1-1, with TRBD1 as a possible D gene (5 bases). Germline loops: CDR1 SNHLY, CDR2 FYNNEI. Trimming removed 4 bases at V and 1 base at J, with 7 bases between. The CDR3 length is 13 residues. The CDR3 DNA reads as TGTGCCAGCAGTGCTGACAGGAACACTGAAGCTTTCTTT. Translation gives CASSADRNTEAFF.

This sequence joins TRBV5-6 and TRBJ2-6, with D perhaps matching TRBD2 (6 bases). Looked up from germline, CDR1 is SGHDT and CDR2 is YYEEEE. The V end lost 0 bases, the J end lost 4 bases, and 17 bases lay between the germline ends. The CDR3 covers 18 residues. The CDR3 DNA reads TGTGCCAGCAGCTTGGAGCGGGCAGTTCTATGGGGGGCCAACGTCCTGACTTTC. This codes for CASSLERAVLWGANVLTF.

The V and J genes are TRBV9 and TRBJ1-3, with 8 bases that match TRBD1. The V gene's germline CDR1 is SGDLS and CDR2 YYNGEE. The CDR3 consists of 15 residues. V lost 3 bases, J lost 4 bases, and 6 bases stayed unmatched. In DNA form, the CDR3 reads TGTGCCAGCAGCGGCGGACAGGGAAGAGGAAACACCATATATTTT. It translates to CASSGGQGRGNTIYF.